This T cell receptor beta chain was observed in a study of blood T cell repertoires in COVID-19. Study-level information: Sites across the United States, Italy and Spain contributed samples from acute and convalescent COVID-19. The cDNA or gDNA used as material had been derived from T cells, B-cell-depleted T cells, or PBMCs.

The V gene lost 6 bases and the J gene lost 7 bases, with 12 bases spanning the gap. The CDR3 is 12 amino acids. CDR1 and CDR2 (germline): SNHLY, FYNNEI. As originally analysed: Nucleated cell number was recorded as an estimate derived from reference gene primer amplification. Libraries were prepared by immunoSEQ multiplex PCR; TCRdb keeps only in-frame clonotypes and omits some of them. V, J and clone size derive from that table, while D and trimming were established from the DNA sequence. The sample lists 180,000 or so clones, around 81% occurring once. The clonotype comes from a human donor with acute or convalescent COVID-19. The donor label of this sample is uncertain. The sample was peripheral blood. The chain combines TRBV2 with TRBJ1-1, with D perhaps TRBD1 (6 bases). The DNA for the CDR3 is TGTGCCAGCAGGGCACAGGGTATTGAAGCTTTCTTT. Translation: CASRAQGIEAFF.